Given below is one T cell receptor (beta chain) in context. Antigen specificity is unknown. PCR employed 60 Vbeta and 13 Jbeta primers. Produced via immunoSEQ multiplex PCR; TCRdb's table is partial and in-frame only. Of 200,000 to 250,000 clones in the sample, just under 85% are singletons; the top ten hold roughly 0.58%. CDR3 size: 15 residues. The trim removed 3 bases at V and 6 bases at J, leaving 8 bases unmatched. Germline V lookup: CDR1 SGHRS, CDR2 YFSETQ. The data originate from a study of cytomegalovirus exposure and HLA in healthy donors. Study overall: Earlier findings included some 100 million unique TCR beta sequences obtained from 150 million to 200 million T cells.

Findings of the study overall: Analyses of presence/absence relied on an assumption of roughly uniform sequencing depth across donors.

This clonotype was obtained from a woman aged 40-49 years in good health and CMV-seronegative. V is TRBV5-1 and J is TRBJ1-1, with TRBD1 identical over 10 bases. Sequences were obtained from PBMCs. CDR3 in DNA: TGCGCCAGCAGCTGGGGACAGGGGAAGGCCTCTGAAGCTTTCTTT. It is translated as CASSWGQGKASEAFF.